This TCR beta chain was identified in a study of chemoradiotherapy in HPV16-positive cancers. Across the study: Functional T-cell assays on a couple of HPV16-positive patients' cells defined candidate HPV-specific clones and common TCR motifs.

The V gene lost 2 bases and the J gene lost 3 bases, with 10 bases spanning the gap. This CDR3 is 13 amino acids long. Germline lookup yields CDR1 GTSNPN and CDR2 SVGIG (reference sequence). Overall study results and limits: The functional HPV-specific definition rests on just a couple of HPV16-positive patients.

Assay: immunoSEQ multiplex PCR; the TCRdb copy retains only in-frame clones and omits some. The sample consists of 9,500 to 15,000 clones, 81% of them appearing once. Notes on this clone: Its cognate antigen is unknown.

The source is a human donor with HPV-associated anogenital cancer. Sample collection was performed from a patient who underwent chemoradiotherapy. The J gene is TRBJ1-2, the V gene TRBV30, with D perhaps matching TRBD1 (5 bases). The CDR3 DNA reads TGTGCCTGGAGTTCAGGGAGGGACTATGGCTACACCTTC. Translated, it gives CAWSSGRDYGYTF. Full variable domain (outside the CDR3, taken from reference TRBV30 and TRBJ1-2): SQTIHQWPATLVQPVGSPLSLECTVEGTSNPNLYWYRQAAGRGLQLLFYSVGIGQISSEVPQNLSASRPQDRQFILSSKKLLLSDSGFYLCAWSSGRDYGYTFGSGTRLTVV.